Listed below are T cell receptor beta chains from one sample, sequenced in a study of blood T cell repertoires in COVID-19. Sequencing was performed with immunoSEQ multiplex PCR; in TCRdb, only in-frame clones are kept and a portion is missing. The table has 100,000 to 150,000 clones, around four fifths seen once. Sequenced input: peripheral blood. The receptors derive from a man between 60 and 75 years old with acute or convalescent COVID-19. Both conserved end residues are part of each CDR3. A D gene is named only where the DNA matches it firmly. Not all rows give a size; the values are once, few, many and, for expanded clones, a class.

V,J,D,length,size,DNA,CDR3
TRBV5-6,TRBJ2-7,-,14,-,TGTGCCAGCAGCTATAGACAGCTCTCCTACGAGCAGTACTTC,CASSYRQLSYEQYF
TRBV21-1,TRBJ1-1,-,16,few,TGTGCCAGCAAACAGCCTGTAGACAGGGGAAACACTGAAGCTTTCTTT,CASKQPVDRGNTEAFF
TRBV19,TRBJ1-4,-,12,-,TGTGCCAGTAGTAGCACAATCGAAAAACTGTTTTTT,CASSSTIEKLFF
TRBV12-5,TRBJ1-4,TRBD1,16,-,TGTGCTAGTGGTTTGGTCCTCGGGACAGGACAAGAAAAACTGTTTTTT,CASGLVLGTGQEKLFF
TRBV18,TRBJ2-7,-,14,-,TGTGCCAGCTCACCGGGACTGTCGGGATACGAGCAGTACTTC,CASSPGLSGYEQYF
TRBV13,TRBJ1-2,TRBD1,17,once,TGTGCCAGCAGCCCAGGACAGGGATTGGGTGGCTACTATGGCTACACCTTC,CASSPGQGLGGYYGYTF
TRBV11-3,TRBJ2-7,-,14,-,TGTGCCAGCAGCTTAATGGCAAATTCCTACGAGCAGTACTTC,CASSLMANSYEQYF
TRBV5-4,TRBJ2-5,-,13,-,TGTGCCAGCAGCTTTGAGGAACAAGAGACCCAGTACTTC,CASSFEEQETQYF
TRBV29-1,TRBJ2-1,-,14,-,TGCAGCGACGCCTCCCGCGGGCCTTACAATGAGCAGTTCTTC,CSDASRGPYNEQFF
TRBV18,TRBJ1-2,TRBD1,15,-,TGTGCCAGCTCACCTTTGGACAGGGACAACTATGGCTACACCTTC,CASSPLDRDNYGYTF